The 7 T cell receptor beta chains given below trace back to one sample, sequenced in a study of T cell repertoires in cytomegalovirus infection. Antigen specificity for these receptors is unknown. TCRdb re-analysed the reads in MiXCR, keeping a single row per CDR3 protein. In the table there are roughly 800,000 distinct CDR3 sequences, about 28% of which are singletons. Sequences were derived from cultured CD8+ T cells from PBMCs, sampled from culture after CMV antigen stimulation. The source is a human donor in good health (CMV status not recorded). Some clones in this sample may be carry-over from other donors' samples.

The chain links TRBV27 to TRBJ2-3, with 8 bases lining up with TRBD2. The CDR3 is 16 residues long. Losses at the gene ends were 5 bases for V and 0 bases for J; bases not matched to a gene: 7. From germline, CDR1 is MNHEY and CDR2 SMNVEV (reference sequence). This CDR3 reads CASSTLAGPSTDTQYF. In DNA form, the CDR3 reads TGTGCCAGCAGTACCTTAGCGGGACCTAGCACAGATACGCAGTATTTT.

Many counts were recorded for this clonotype. This chain uses TRBV7-2 with TRBJ1-2; perhaps TRBD1 as D (5 bases). V lost 3 bases, J lost 6 bases, and 23 bases lay in between. The CDR3 has 17 amino acids. Germline V gene data show CDR1 as SGHTA and CDR2 as FQGNSA. The CDR3 reads CASSFRSGTPFIDGYTF. DNA of the CDR3: TGTGCCAGCAGCTTCCGATCCGGGACCCCATTTATTGATGGCTACACCTTC.

The table lists this clonotype with a few counts. The chain uses TRBV28 and TRBJ1-2; no reliable D call. V gave up 5 bases and J gave up 7 bases, with 14 bases separating them. Germline loops: CDR1 MDHEN, CDR2 SYDVKM. The CDR3 runs to 13 residues. The CDR3 nucleotides read TGTGCCAGCAGTCCCCCCGGTCAGAGTGGCTACACCTTC. Translation: CASSPPGQSGYTF.

In this sample, this clonotype turned up a few times. CDR3: CASSNPGRTGNGSPLHF. DNA for the CDR3: TGTGCCAGCAGCAACCCCGGGAGAACAGGCAACGGTTCACCCCTCCACTTT. The chain joins TRBV7-6 to TRBJ1-6; maybe TRBD1 (5 bases). Germline loops: CDR1 SGHVS, CDR2 FNYEAQ. Trimming left V 5 bases short and J 9 bases short, with 23 bases between. CDR3 length equals 17 residues.

This clonotype was recorded many times. The rearrangement joins TRBV6-1 to TRBJ1-5; D is possibly TRBD1 (5 bases). CDR1 and CDR2 from the germline V gene are MNHNS and SASEGT. V lost 8 bases and J 0 bases, leaving 17 bases between the germline ends. There are 16 residues in the CDR3. CDR3 in DNA: TGTGCCAGCTCAGTAGCGCCCAGGGTTAGCAATCAGCCCCAGCATTTT. Encoded protein: CASSVAPRVSNQPQHF.

V is TRBV4-1 and J is TRBJ2-3; perhaps TRBD2 as D (7 bases). The V gene lost 0 bases and the J gene lost 4 bases, with 14 bases spanning the gap. The CDR3 is made up of 16 amino acids. CDR1 MGHRA and CDR2 YSYEKL come from the germline V gene. The CDR3 nucleotides are TGCGCCAGCAGCCAAGAGGGAACGGGGGGCTCAGATACGCAGTATTTT. As protein: CASSQEGTGGSDTQYF.

J is TRBJ2-7 and V is TRBV6-5; maybe TRBD1 (5 bases). This CDR3 comprises 16 residues. Trimming left V 5 bases short and J 0 bases short, with 17 bases between. The germline CDR1 and CDR2 sequences are MNHEY and SVGAGI. CDR3 region: CASSPDKYLLSYEQYF. The CDR3 coding sequence is TGTGCCAGCAGTCCGGACAAGTACCTCCTCTCCTACGAGCAGTACTTC.